The rows below give T cell receptor beta chains drawn from one sample of a study of CD8 T cells in ankylosing spondylitis. Each CDR3 protein is one row after TCRdb ran MiXCR on the 5' RACE reads. The sample has 200,000 to 250,000 distinct CDR3 sequences; about 10% are singletons. The sample was blood, either unsorted or a sorted T cell fraction (not recorded which). The receptors were gathered from a male donor with ankylosing spondylitis or in good health (not recorded which). Each CDR3 is given with its conserved first and last residue.

J | V | CDR3
TRBJ2-2 | TRBV28 | CASTPEDRINTGELFF
TRBJ2-3 | TRBV7-2 | CASSLVSGADTQYF
TRBJ2-1 | TRBV3-1 | CASSQVAGVGEQFF
TRBJ2-3 | TRBV3-1 | CASSHLTDTQYF
TRBJ2-1 | TRBV3-1 | CASSREWGAYNEQFF
TRBJ2-5 | TRBV6-2/TRBV6-3 | CASSYFSEETQYF
TRBJ2-7 | TRBV29-1 | CSAEAGSSYEQYF
TRBJ1-6 | TRBV7-3 | CASSLTQGSPLHF
TRBJ1-2 | TRBV10-3 | CAISIDRGAGYTF
TRBJ2-7 | TRBV4-2 | CASSQEPGSYEQYF
TRBJ2-7 | TRBV7-8 | CASSTTNFYEQYF
TRBJ2-2 | TRBV5-1 | CASSLWNRGELFF
TRBJ2-3 | TRBV7-9 | CASSLERADTQYF
TRBJ1-1 | TRBV5-1 | CATSEGQVNTEAFF
TRBJ2-7 | TRBV7-9 | CASSLTTVGVGEQYF
TRBJ2-7 | TRBV6-1 | CASSEADRAYEQYF
TRBJ1-4 | TRBV28 | CASSLAQGAVNEKLFF
TRBJ2-7 | TRBV11-1 | CASSSPTGTGASSYEQYF
TRBJ1-1 | TRBV6-4 | CASSEGRGFEAFF
TRBJ2-7 | TRBV6-5 | CASSYSGASGSLLREQYF
TRBJ2-5 | TRBV5-1 | CASSLAPPGGGQETQYF
TRBJ2-7 | TRBV9 | CASSVDLSYEQYF
TRBJ1-6 | TRBV7-1 | CASSSDSGYSPLHF
TRBJ2-1 | TRBV7-2 | CASSLGAANEQFF
TRBJ2-5 | TRBV10-3 | CAISYQQGGETQYF
TRBJ2-3 | TRBV5-1 | CASSLDGSTDTQYF
TRBJ1-1 | TRBV6-1 | CASRPRSGGTEAFF
TRBJ2-7 | TRBV5-1 | CASSLTSSYEQYF
TRBJ1-5 | TRBV14 | CASSNHPNQPQHF
TRBJ2-1 | TRBV28 | CASRGGLLAGRGPSYNEQFF
TRBJ2-1 | TRBV2 | CASSEWRGGYNEQFF
TRBJ1-1 | TRBV6-1 | CASSEVGVPTEAFF
TRBJ2-3 | TRBV11-2 | CASSRSGESTDTQYF
TRBJ1-4 | TRBV29-1 | CSVMTDGGNEKLFF
TRBJ1-2 | TRBV10-2 | CASSDPFYYGYTF
TRBJ2-1 | TRBV5-1 | CASSLVGRRSYNEQFF